These 2 T cell receptor beta chains were all obtained from the same sample, sequenced in a study of cytomegalovirus exposure and HLA in healthy donors. PCR employed 60 Vbeta and 13 Jbeta primers. Libraries were prepared by immunoSEQ multiplex PCR; TCRdb keeps only in-frame clonotypes and omits some of them. This sample has about 160,000 clones, with around 80% found just once. The specimen sequenced was PBMCs. The receptor source for this set is a man younger than 35 in good health and CMV-seropositive.

This chain links TRBV7-2 with TRBJ2-7; 9 bases are shared with TRBD1. The V gene's germline CDR1 is SGHTA and CDR2 FQGNSA. V was pared by 5 bases and J by 7 bases, with 9 bases of the junction left unmatched. The CDR3 length is 14 residues. Here the CDR3 reads CASSPDRGIGEQYF. CDR3 DNA: TGTGCCAGCAGCCCGGACAGGGGAATAGGAGAGCAGTACTTC.

This sequence joins TRBV28 and TRBJ1-1, with D unresolved. The germline gives CDR1 MDHEN, CDR2 SYDVKM. Trimming cost V 3 bases and J 0 bases, with 11 bases left between them. CDR3 length equals 15 residues. CDR3: CASSFQTAVNTEAFF. For the CDR3, the DNA is TGTGCCAGCAGTTTTCAGACGGCGGTGAACACTGAAGCTTTCTTT.